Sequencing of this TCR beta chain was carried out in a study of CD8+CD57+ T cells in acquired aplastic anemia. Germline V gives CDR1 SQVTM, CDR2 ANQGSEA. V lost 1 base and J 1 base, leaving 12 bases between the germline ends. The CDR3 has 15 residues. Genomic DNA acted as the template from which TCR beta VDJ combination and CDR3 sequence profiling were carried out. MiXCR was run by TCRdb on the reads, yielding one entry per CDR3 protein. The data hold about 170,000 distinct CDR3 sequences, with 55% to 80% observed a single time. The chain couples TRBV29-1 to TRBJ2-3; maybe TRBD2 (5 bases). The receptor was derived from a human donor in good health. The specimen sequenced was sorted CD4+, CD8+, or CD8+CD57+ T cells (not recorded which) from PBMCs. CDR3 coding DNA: TGCAGCGTTGAAGGAGGGCCGGTGGGCACAGATACGCAGTATTTT. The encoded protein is CSVEGGPVGTDTQYF.